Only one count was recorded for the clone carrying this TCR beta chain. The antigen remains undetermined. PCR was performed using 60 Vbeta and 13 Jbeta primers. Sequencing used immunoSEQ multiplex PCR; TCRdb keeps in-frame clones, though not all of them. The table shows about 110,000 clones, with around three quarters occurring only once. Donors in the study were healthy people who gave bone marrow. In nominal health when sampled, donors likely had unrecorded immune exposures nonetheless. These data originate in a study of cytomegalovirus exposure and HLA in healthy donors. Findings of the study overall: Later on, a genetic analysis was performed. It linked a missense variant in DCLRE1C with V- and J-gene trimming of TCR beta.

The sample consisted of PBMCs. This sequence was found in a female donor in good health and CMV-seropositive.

CDR3 protein: CASSETSGDTDTQYF. The CDR3 DNA is TGTGCCAGCAGCGAGACTAGCGGGGACACAGATACGCAGTATTTT. The genes are TRBV9 and TRBJ2-3, with 11 bases lining up with TRBD2. CDR3 length: 15 amino acids. Trimming at V came to 3 bases and at J to 2 bases, leaving 2 bases not matched to a gene. Germline V gene data show CDR1 as SGDLS and CDR2 as YYNGEE.